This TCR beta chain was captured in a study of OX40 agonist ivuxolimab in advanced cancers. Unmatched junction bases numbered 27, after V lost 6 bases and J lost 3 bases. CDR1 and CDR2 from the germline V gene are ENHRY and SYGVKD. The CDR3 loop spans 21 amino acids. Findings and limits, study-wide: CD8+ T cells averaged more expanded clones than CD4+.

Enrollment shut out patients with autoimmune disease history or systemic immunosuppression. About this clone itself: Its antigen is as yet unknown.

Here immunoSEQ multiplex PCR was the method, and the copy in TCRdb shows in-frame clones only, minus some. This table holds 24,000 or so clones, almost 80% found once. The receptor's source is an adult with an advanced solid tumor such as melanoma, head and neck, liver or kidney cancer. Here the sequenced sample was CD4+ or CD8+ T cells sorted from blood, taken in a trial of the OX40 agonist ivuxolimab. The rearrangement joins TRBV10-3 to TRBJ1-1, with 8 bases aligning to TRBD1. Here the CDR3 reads CAIRKARGPSGRGTLDTEAFF. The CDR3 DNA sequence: TGTGCCATCAGAAAAGCCAGGGGGCCTTCGGGGAGAGGAACGTTGGACACTGAAGCTTTCTTT.